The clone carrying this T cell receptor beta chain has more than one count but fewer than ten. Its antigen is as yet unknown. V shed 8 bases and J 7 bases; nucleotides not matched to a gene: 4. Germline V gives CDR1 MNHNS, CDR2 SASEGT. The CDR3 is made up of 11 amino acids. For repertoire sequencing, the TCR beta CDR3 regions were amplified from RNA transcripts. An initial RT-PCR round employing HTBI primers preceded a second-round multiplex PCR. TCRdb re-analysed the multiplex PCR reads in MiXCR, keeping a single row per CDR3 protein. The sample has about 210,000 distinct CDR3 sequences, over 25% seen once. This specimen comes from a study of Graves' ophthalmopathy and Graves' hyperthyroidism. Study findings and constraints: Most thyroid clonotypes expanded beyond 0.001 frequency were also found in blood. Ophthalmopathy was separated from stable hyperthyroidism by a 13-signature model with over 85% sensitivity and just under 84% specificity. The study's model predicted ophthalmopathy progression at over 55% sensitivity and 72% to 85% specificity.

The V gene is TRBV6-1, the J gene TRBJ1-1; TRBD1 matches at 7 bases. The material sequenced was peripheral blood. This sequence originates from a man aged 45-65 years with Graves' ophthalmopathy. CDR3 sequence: CASLNRGEAFF. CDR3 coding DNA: TGTGCCAGCCTGAACAGGGGTGAAGCTTTCTTT.